This entry lists 32 T cell receptor beta chains sequenced from one sample in a study of beta chain features in type 1 diabetes. Investigators reverse transcribed all isolated RNA, so they sequenced expressed TCRB transcripts. TCRdb keeps only in-frame clones here, not all; method: immunoSEQ multiplex PCR. The table shows 900,000 or so clones, with roughly 17% occurring only once. Sequenced input: naive CD4+ T cells from blood. All receptors come from a woman between 18 and 29 years old in good health.

This chain joins TRBV28 and TRBJ2-5, with D perhaps TRBD2 (7 bases). The germline V and J ends were trimmed by 2 bases and 6 bases, with 13 bases remaining between them. CDR1 and CDR2 from the germline V gene are MDHEN and SYDVKM. The CDR3 extends over 14 amino acids. As DNA, the CDR3 is TGTGCCAGCAGTTTACCGGGGGGCCAGAAGACCCAGTACTTC. Translating it yields CASSLPGGQKTQYF.

This clone has only a few counts. The V call is TRBV10-3, the J call TRBJ2-5; the D gene is possibly TRBD1 (6 bases). The length of the CDR3 is 14 residues. The V and J ends lost 6 bases and 5 bases respectively, with 16 bases between them. CDR1 is ENHRY and CDR2 is SYGVKD in the germline V gene. The CDR3 sequence: CAISERQVMETQYF. CDR3 DNA: TGTGCCATCAGCGAAAGACAGGTTATGGAGACCCAGTACTTC.

This clone was picked up a small number of times. The V and J genes are TRBV6-5 and TRBJ2-5; maybe TRBD1 (6 bases). Trimming removed 6 bases from V and 2 bases from J, with 13 bases in between. Germline lookup yields CDR1 MNHEY and CDR2 SVGAGI. CDR3 length equals 14 residues. CDR3 bases: TGTGCCAGCAGGAAGGGGGAAGGTCAAGAGACCCAGTACTTC. Amino acids: CASRKGEGQETQYF.

The rearrangement uses TRBV9 and TRBJ2-5; D is undetermined. Germline V lookup: CDR1 SGDLS, CDR2 YYNGEE. The V end lost 4 bases, the J end lost 5 bases, and 15 bases lay between the germline ends. The CDR3 has 14 residues. The CDR3 region is CASSPKAYGETQYF. The CDR3 DNA reads TGTGCCAGCAGCCCTAAAGCCTATGGGGAGACCCAGTACTTC.

A few counts support this clone. This chain uses TRBV7-2 with TRBJ2-1; possibly TRBD1 for D (6 bases). CDR3 length: 15 residues. CDR1 is SGHTA, CDR2 FQGNSA, per germline. V was trimmed by 5 bases and J by 4 bases, leaving 15 bases between them. The CDR3: CASSQGQIIYNEQFF. For the CDR3, the DNA is TGTGCCAGCAGCCAAGGACAGATAATATACAATGAGCAGTTCTTC.

Concerning this clone: Distinct nucleotide sequences in the sample also encode this CDR3. J is TRBJ1-5 and V is TRBV28; TRBD1 matches at 8 bases. V trimming: 3 bases; J trimming: 4 bases; junction bases outside the gene matches: 5. Germline assignment: CDR1 MDHEN and CDR2 SYDVKM. This CDR3 contains 15 residues. CDR3 sequence (DNA): TGTGCCAGCAGTTTTTCGGGGACAGGTAATCAGCCCCAGCATTTT. It translates to CASSFSGTGNQPQHF. Full variable domain (missing parts from reference TRBV28 and TRBJ1-5): DVKVTQSSRYLVKRTGEKVFLECVQDMDHENMFWYRQDPGLGLRLIYFSYDVKMKEKGDIPEGYSVSREKKERFSLILESASTNQTSMYLCASSFSGTGNQPQHFGDGTRLSIL.

The chain recombines TRBV19 with TRBJ2-2; D may be TRBD1 or TRBD2 (5 bases each). The CDR3 sequence is 13 residues long. V lost 8 bases and J lost 3, with 10 bases in between. Germline CDR1 reads LNHDA; CDR2 reads SQIVND (reference sequence). The CDR3 loop is CASRGRDTGELFF. The DNA for the CDR3 is TGTGCCAGTCGGGGCAGGGACACCGGGGAGCTGTTTTTT.

In its sample, this clone was seen a few times. The chain recombines TRBV18 with TRBJ1-2; no definite D call. Looked up from germline, CDR1 is KGHSH and CDR2 is LQKENI. Trimming stripped 1 base from V and 3 bases from J, with 6 bases between. CDR3 length: 13 amino acids. The CDR3 DNA sequence: TGTGCCAGCTCACCACTCGACTACTATGGCTACACCTTC. Translated, it gives CASSPLDYYGYTF.

There are a few counts of this clone. The chain combines TRBV10-3 with TRBJ2-5, with TRBD1 matching over 10 bases. This CDR3 region has 15 residues. Per the germline V gene, CDR1 is ENHRY and CDR2 is SYGVKD. Trimming cost V 3 bases and J 3 bases; bases outside gene matches: 4. The CDR3 nucleotides read TGTGCCATCAGTGATGGGGACAGGGGAAAAGAGACCCAGTACTTC. As protein: CAISDGDRGKETQYF.

V and J are TRBV4-1 and TRBJ2-5; weak D call: TRBD2 (5 bases). Trimming cost V 1 base and J 5 bases, with 14 bases left between them. Germline V gives CDR1 MGHRA, CDR2 YSYEKL. The CDR3 sequence is 15 residues long. The CDR3, as DNA: TGCGCCAGCAGCCAAGCCCACGGGTCGGGGGAGACCCAGTACTTC. Residues: CASSQAHGSGETQYF.

This clone was counted between two and nine times. The chain is built from TRBV10-3 and TRBJ2-2, with 9 bases matching TRBD2. V was clipped by 3 bases and J by 4 bases; unmatched bases: 3. The CDR3 is 15 amino acids. CDR1 is ENHRY and CDR2 is SYGVKD in the germline V gene. CDR3 coding DNA: TGTGCCATCAGTGATGTGACTAGCGGCACCGGGGAGCTGTTTTTT. As protein: CAISDVTSGTGELFF.

The chain joins TRBV7-9 to TRBJ2-3; 8 nucleotides align to TRBD1. Germline V lookup: CDR1 SEHNR, CDR2 FQNEAQ (reference sequence). After removal of 5 bases from V and 3 bases from J, the junction contained 4 bases not matched to a gene. This CDR3 spans 14 amino acids. The CDR3 loop is CASSPGTGTDTQYF. As DNA, the CDR3 is TGTGCCAGCAGCCCCGGGACAGGAACAGATACGCAGTATTTT.

The J gene is TRBJ2-1, the V gene TRBV11-2, with 8 bases matching TRBD2. Germline CDR1 SGHAT, CDR2 FQNNGV. The CDR3 contains 13 residues. V was pared by 5 bases and J by 4 bases, with 1 base of the junction left unmatched. CDR3 nucleotides: TGTGCCAGCAGCGTAGCGGGATACAATGAGCAGTTCTTC. Its translation is CASSVAGYNEQFF.

This clone was detected only once. The gene calls are TRBV5-1 and TRBJ2-7, with 7 bases matching TRBD2. V gave up 3 bases and J gave up 3 bases; unmatched junction bases: 21. This CDR3 is built from 19 residues. Germline V gene lookup returns CDR1 SGHRS and CDR2 YFSETQ. The CDR3 sequence is CASSSVYSRTRGRGYEQYF. Written as DNA, the CDR3 is TGCGCCAGCAGCTCAGTTTACTCCCGGACTAGAGGGAGGGGCTACGAGCAGTACTTC.

Notes on this clone: The sample has other DNA sequences that encode this CDR3 too. CDR3 region: CASSPGLAGNEQFF. The CDR3 DNA follows: TGTGCCAGCTCACCGGGGCTAGCGGGAAATGAGCAGTTCTTC. The V gene is TRBV18, the J gene TRBJ2-1; 9 bases agree with TRBD2. Germline-derived CDR1 and CDR2 are KGHSH and LQKENI. This CDR3 region has 14 residues. J lost 7 bases, V lost 3 bases, and 4 bases had no gene match.

This clone has more than one count but fewer than ten. The J gene is TRBJ2-1, the V gene TRBV9; TRBD1 agrees at 8 bases. Losses at the gene ends were 4 bases for V and 7 bases for J; bases not matched to a gene: 13. The CDR3 is made up of 16 amino acids. The V gene's germline CDR1 is SGDLS and CDR2 YYNGEE. CDR3 sequence: CASSPRDRSSTNEQFF. The CDR3 nucleotides read TGTGCCAGCAGCCCGAGGGACAGGTCCTCGACGAATGAGCAGTTCTTC.

The gene calls are TRBV6-5 and TRBJ2-1; D is undetermined. In germline, CDR1 is MNHEY, CDR2 SVGAGI. Trimming took 8 bases from V and 6 from J, leaving 11 bases between them. The length of the CDR3 is 12 residues. This chain's CDR3 is CASRSSINEQFF. In DNA form, the CDR3 reads TGTGCCAGCCGATCATCAATCAATGAGCAGTTCTTC.

This clone came up a few times. The chain links TRBV5-1 to TRBJ2-7, with unresolved D. There are 15 residues in the CDR3. The V gene's germline CDR1 is SGHRS and CDR2 YFSETQ. Trimming took 0 bases from V and 3 from J, leaving 13 bases between them. CDR3 loop: CASSLDDNGNYEQYF. CDR3 in DNA: TGCGCCAGCAGCTTGGATGATAACGGAAACTACGAGCAGTACTTC.

In its sample, this clone was seen a few times. This chain links TRBV7-9 with TRBJ2-5; D perhaps matches TRBD2 (6 bases). From germline, CDR1 is SEHNR and CDR2 FQNEAQ (reference sequence). The CDR3 loop spans 14 amino acids. The ends were cut back, 2 bases at V and 2 bases at J, with 9 bases in the middle. This CDR3 is CASSLRTMQETQYF. The DNA for the CDR3 is TGTGCCAGCAGCTTAAGGACTATGCAAGAGACCCAGTACTTC.

The chain combines TRBV20-1 with TRBJ1-4, with D perhaps matching TRBD1 (5 bases). This CDR3 is built from 11 residues. The germline CDR1 and CDR2 sequences are DFQATT and SNEGSKA (reference sequence). Deletions cut 6 bases from V and 14 bases from J, with 16 bases between. DNA for the CDR3: TGCAGTGCCCCCCGGGGCGTAAGCCTGTTTTTT. Amino acid sequence: CSAPRGVSLFF.

The gene calls are TRBV27 and TRBJ2-3; TRBD2 matches at 11 bases. CDR1 is MNHEY and CDR2 is SMNVEV in the germline V gene (reference sequence). V gave up 6 bases and J gave up 9 bases; unmatched junction bases: 8. This CDR3 region has 14 residues. DNA of the CDR3: TGTGCCAGCAGGCGGACTACTAGCGGGGGCACGCAGTATTTT. This sequence encodes CASRRTTSGGTQYF.

This clone was seen repeatedly, ten times or more. The chain joins TRBV4-3 to TRBJ2-1, with D possibly matching TRBD1 (6 bases). The V end lost 0 bases, the J end lost 10 bases, and 16 bases lay between the germline ends. The CDR3 sequence is 15 residues long. Germline values: CDR1 LGHNA, CDR2 YSLEER. The CDR3 here is CASSQEQGTRREQFF. CDR3 DNA sequence: TGCGCCAGCAGCCAAGAACAGGGCACCCGTCGCGAGCAGTTCTTC.

There are a few counts of this clone. V usage is TRBV5-1 and J usage is TRBJ2-1, with 7 bases identical to TRBD1. J gave up 6 bases and V 4 bases, and 4 bases lay outside the gene matches. Germline lookup yields CDR1 SGHRS and CDR2 YFSETQ. CDR3 length equals 13 residues. The CDR3 protein is CASSTGQANEQFF. The CDR3 DNA reads TGCGCCAGCAGCACCGGACAGGCCAATGAGCAGTTCTTC.

The chain recombines TRBV7-2 with TRBJ2-7, with no clear D. From germline, CDR1 is SGHTA and CDR2 FQGNSA. The CDR3 extends over 13 amino acids. The V end lost 3 bases, the J end lost 5 bases, and 11 bases lay between the germline ends. CDR3 region: CASSFGQVHEQYF. The CDR3 DNA reads TGTGCCAGCAGCTTCGGGCAGGTCCACGAGCAGTACTTC.

This chain connects TRBV2 to TRBJ2-2; D unclear. Trimming cost V 6 bases and J 0 bases, with 14 bases left between them. The germline V gene has CDR1 SNHLY and CDR2 FYNNEI. This CDR3 comprises 16 residues. CDR3 loop: CASRRNTSPNTGELFF. The CDR3 DNA sequence: TGTGCCAGCAGGAGGAATACCTCGCCGAACACCGGGGAGCTGTTTTTT.

The V call is TRBV15, the J call TRBJ2-7, with 8 bases lining up with TRBD1. J was trimmed by 3 bases and V by 0 bases; bases with no gene match: 4. CDR3 length equals 15 residues. Germline V gene data show CDR1 as LNHNV and CDR2 as YYDKDF (reference sequence). For the CDR3, the DNA is TGTGCCACCAGCAGAGATATTGACAGGGGCTACGAGCAGTACTTC. Its translation: CATSRDIDRGYEQYF.

This clone was counted only a few times. The V and J genes are TRBV7-9 and TRBJ1-1; no reliable D call. The V end lost 1 base, the J end lost 5 bases, and 11 bases lay between the germline ends. This CDR3 has 14 residues. Germline V gene lookup returns CDR1 SEHNR and CDR2 FQNEAQ (reference sequence). The CDR3 region has the DNA TGTGCCAGCAGCTTAGATCACGGGGAAACTGAAGCTTTCTTT. This encodes CASSLDHGETEAFF.

This clone has a handful of counts. The chain employs TRBV7-2 and TRBJ2-1; 10 bases are a match to TRBD2. Per germline, CDR1 SGHTA and CDR2 FQGNSA. The CDR3 sequence is 15 residues long. V was clipped by 5 bases and J by 9 bases; unmatched bases: 10. The CDR3 spells CASSLTGTSDTEQFF. As DNA, the CDR3 is TGTGCCAGCAGCCTAACCGGGACTAGCGATACTGAGCAGTTCTTC.

This clone has only a few counts. This chain connects TRBV10-3 to TRBJ1-2; D possibly corresponds to TRBD1 (6 bases). Per germline, CDR1 ENHRY and CDR2 SYGVKD. V shed 0 bases and J shed 8 bases, with 13 bases lying between them. The CDR3 extends over 14 amino acids. This CDR3 is CAISESGDNLGYTF. The CDR3 DNA follows: TGTGCCATCAGTGAGTCGGGGGACAACTTGGGCTACACCTTC.

This chain connects TRBV28 to TRBJ2-7; 8 nucleotides match TRBD1. The germline V gene encodes CDR1 MDHEN and CDR2 SYDVKM. This CDR3 region has 15 residues. After removal of 3 bases from V and 4 bases from J, the junction contained 8 bases not matched to a gene. The CDR3 reads CASSFPDRGRYEQYF. CDR3 nucleotide sequence: TGTGCCAGCAGTTTTCCCGACAGGGGACGGTACGAGCAGTACTTC.

This clone was counted between two and nine times. V and J are TRBV18 and TRBJ1-1; D may be TRBD1 (5 bases). The V gene lost 0 bases and the J gene lost 5 bases, with 13 bases spanning the gap. Per germline, CDR1 KGHSH and CDR2 LQKENI. The CDR3 is 15 amino acids. CDR3 sequence reads: CASSPPSGTRTEAFF. The DNA of the CDR3 is TGTGCCAGCTCACCACCGTCGGGGACGAGGACTGAAGCTTTCTTT.

This chain uses TRBV2 with TRBJ1-2, with D possibly TRBD1 on 5 matching bases. V lost 6 bases to trimming and J lost 4 bases, with 12 bases between them. CDR3 length equals 13 residues. CDR1 and CDR2 (germline): SNHLY, FYNNEI. DNA of the CDR3: TGTGCCAGCAGGCCAGACAGTCTCTATGGCTACACCTTC. It is translated as CASRPDSLYGYTF. Full variable domain (remainder filled in from reference TRBV2 and TRBJ1-2): EPEVTQTPSHQVTQMGQEVILRCVPISNHLYFYWYRQILGQKVEFLVSFYNNEISEKSEIFDDQFSVERPDGSNFTLKIRSTKLEDSAMYFCASRPDSLYGYTFGSGTRLTVV.